There are a few counts of the clone carrying this T cell receptor (beta chain). Stated time point: newly diagnosed GD, antithyroid drugs for less than 3 months. There was RNA extracted from PBMCs, and the TCR library was made from it. Germline V gives CDR1 ENHRY, CDR2 SYGVKD. Between the trimmed V and J ends, which lost 3 bases and 7 bases, there was a span of 3 bases. The CDR3 runs to 11 residues. The source of the sample is a study of regulatory T cells in long-lasting Graves disease. Relying on iRepertoire HTBI primers and Arm-PCR of CDR3 regions, the team built TCR beta libraries. TCRdb independently ran MiXCR on the multiplex PCR reads; one entry per CDR3 protein. The sample includes some 400,000 distinct CDR3 sequences, approximately 15% of them seen just once. These same data were also listed under a study on T cells in Graves' hyperthyroidism and ophthalmopathy.

The gene calls are TRBV10-3 and TRBJ2-2; D gene ambiguous. This sample comprised peripheral blood mononuclear cells (PBMCs), obtained at new diagnosis, from a patient treated with antithyroid drugs. The source of this sequence is a woman in her 30s with Graves disease. CDR3 coding DNA: TGTGCCATCAGTGACAGCGGGGAGCTGTTTTTT. This encodes CAISDSGELFF.